This T cell receptor (beta chain) was captured by sequencing in a study of cytomegalovirus exposure and HLA in healthy donors. Study-level findings and limits: Rare TCR sequences predominated, though certain public TCRs were found in many donors.

In the PCR, 60 Vbeta and 13 Jbeta primers were used. The protocol was immunoSEQ multiplex PCR, while the TCRdb copy is restricted to in-frame clones and leaves out a portion. The sample records 150,000 to 200,000 clones, around 76% being singletons. Notes on this clone: Its antigen is still unknown.

The sample comprised PBMCs. This sequence originates from a man under 40 in good health and CMV-seronegative.

CDR3 sequence reads: CASSPQRDTVYEQYF. In nucleotides, the CDR3 is TGTGCCAGCTCACCCCAGCGGGATACTGTCTACGAGCAGTACTTC. The V call is TRBV18, the J call TRBJ2-7; 7 bases are a match to TRBD2. In germline, CDR1 is KGHSH, CDR2 LQKENI. The CDR3 contains 15 residues. V was clipped by 3 bases and J by 3 bases; unmatched bases: 8.